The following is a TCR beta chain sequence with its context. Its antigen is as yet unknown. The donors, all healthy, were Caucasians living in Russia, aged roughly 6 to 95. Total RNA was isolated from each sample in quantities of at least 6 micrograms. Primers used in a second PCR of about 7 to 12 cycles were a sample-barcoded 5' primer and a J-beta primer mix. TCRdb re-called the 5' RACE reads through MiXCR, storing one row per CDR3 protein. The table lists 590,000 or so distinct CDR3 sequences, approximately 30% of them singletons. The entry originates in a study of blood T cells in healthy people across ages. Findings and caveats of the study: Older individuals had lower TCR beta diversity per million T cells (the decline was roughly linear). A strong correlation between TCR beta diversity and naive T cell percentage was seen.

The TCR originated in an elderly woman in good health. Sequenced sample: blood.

This CDR3 is CSARAGTRGETQYF. The CDR3 DNA sequence: TGCAGTGCTAGGGCCGGGACCCGGGGGGAGACCCAGTACTTC. This chain connects TRBV20-1 to TRBJ2-5, with D possibly being TRBD2 (6 bases). V was cut by 3 bases and J by 5 bases, with 16 bases left in between. Germline V gene data show CDR1 as DFQATT and CDR2 as SNEGSKA (reference sequence). The length of the CDR3 is 14 residues.